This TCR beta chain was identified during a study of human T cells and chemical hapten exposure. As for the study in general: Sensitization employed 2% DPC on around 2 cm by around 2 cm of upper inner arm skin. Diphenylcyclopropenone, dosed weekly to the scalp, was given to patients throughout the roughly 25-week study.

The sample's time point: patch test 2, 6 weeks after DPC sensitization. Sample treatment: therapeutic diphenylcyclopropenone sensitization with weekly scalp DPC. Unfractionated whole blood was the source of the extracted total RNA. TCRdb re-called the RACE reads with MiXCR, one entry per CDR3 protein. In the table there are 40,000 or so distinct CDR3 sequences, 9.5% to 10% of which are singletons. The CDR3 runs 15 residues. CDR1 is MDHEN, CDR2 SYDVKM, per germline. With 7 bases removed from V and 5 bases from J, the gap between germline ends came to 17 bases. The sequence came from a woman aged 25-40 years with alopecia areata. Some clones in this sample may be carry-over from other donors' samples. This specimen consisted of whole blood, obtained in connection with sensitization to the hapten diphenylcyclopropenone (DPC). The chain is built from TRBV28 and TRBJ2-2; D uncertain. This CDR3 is CASKPGPEETGELFF. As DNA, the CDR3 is TGTGCCAGCAAACCGGGTCCCGAGGAGACCGGGGAGCTGTTTTTT.